The 24 T cell receptor beta chains reported below all come from one sample, sequenced in a study of cytomegalovirus exposure and HLA in healthy donors. Assay used: immunoSEQ multiplex PCR; TCRdb lists only in-frame clones, some missing. The sample has 200,000 or so clones, 80% to 90% seen once. The specimen was PBMCs. The receptors were sampled from a woman in her late teens or twenties in good health and CMV-seronegative.

V gene TRBV5-4 combines with J gene TRBJ2-3, with D unclear. With 4 bases removed from V and 3 bases from J, the gap between germline ends came to 15 bases. The CDR3 length is 15 residues. CDR1 is SGHNT, CDR2 YYREEE, per germline (reference sequence). The CDR3 DNA reads TGTGCCAGCAGCCTGGCTCCCCGAGAGACAGATACGCAGTATTTT. Encoded protein: CASSLAPRETDTQYF.

The CDR3 sequence: CASSWGENTEAFF. The CDR3 DNA sequence: TGTGCCAGCAGTTGGGGGGAGAACACTGAAGCTTTCTTT. This chain joins TRBV6-5 and TRBJ1-1, with D possibly being TRBD1 (5 bases). V lost 4 bases, J lost 1 base, and 7 bases lay in between. Germline CDR1 MNHEY, CDR2 SVGAGI. This CDR3 is 13 amino acids long.

This rearrangement joins TRBV4-1 to TRBJ2-1, with D uncertain. Germline V gene sequence: CDR1 MGHRA, CDR2 YSYEKL. The CDR3 is 13 residues long. V was shortened by 2 bases and J by 5 bases, with 7 bases between the two germline ends. The CDR3 here is CASSQMSDNEQFF. The CDR3, as DNA: TGCGCCAGCAGCCAAATGTCTGACAATGAGCAGTTCTTC.

Details on this clone: This sample also contains other DNA sequences that code for the same CDR3. The V call is TRBV5-1, the J call TRBJ2-3; 12 bases fit TRBD2. CDR1 and CDR2 (germline): SGHRS, YFSETQ. The ends lost 0 bases at V and 2 bases at J; junction bases unmatched: 1. The CDR3 consists of 16 residues. CDR3: CASSLGTSGNTDTQYF. CDR3 sequence (DNA): TGCGCCAGCAGCTTGGGGACTAGCGGGAACACAGATACGCAGTATTTT. The full variable domain, with the rest looked up from reference TRBV5-1 and TRBJ2-3, is KAGVTQTPRYLIKTRGQQVTLSCSPISGHRSVSWYQQTPGQGLQFLFEYFSETQRNKGNFPGRFSGRQFSNSRSEMNVSTLELGDSALYLCASSLGTSGNTDTQYFGPGTRLTVL.

V is TRBV28 and J is TRBJ2-7; no clear D. This CDR3 is 13 amino acids long. The germline CDR1 and CDR2 sequences are MDHEN and SYDVKM. Deletions cut 7 bases from V and 4 bases from J, with 14 bases between. Here the CDR3 DNA reads TGTGCCAGCAAGATACCCACTTTATACGAGCAGTACTTC. Protein sequence: CASKIPTLYEQYF.

The chain combines TRBV23-1 with TRBJ2-5; possibly TRBD1 for D (6 bases). TRBV23-1 is placed among ORFs of uncertain function. There are 20 residues in the CDR3. V was cut by 6 bases and J by 5 bases, with 34 bases left in between. CDR3 sequence (DNA): TGCGCCAGCAGCCTTCGAGTCCTTCCCCGGACAGACAAAGTCCAGGAGACCCAGTACTTC. This sequence encodes CASSLRVLPRTDKVQETQYF.

The V call is TRBV5-4, the J call TRBJ2-7; 9 bases are a match to TRBD1. CDR3 size: 15 residues. Trimming cost V 2 bases and J 5 bases; bases outside gene matches: 8. Germline V CDR1 and CDR2: SGHNT, YYREEE (reference sequence). The CDR3 DNA reads as TGTGCCAGCAGCTTCCCCGGGACAGGGCCCGACGAGCAGTACTTC. Translating gives CASSFPGTGPDEQYF.

V usage is TRBV6-5 and J usage is TRBJ2-7; D may be TRBD2 (6 bases). Trimming pared 10 bases from V and 5 bases from J, leaving 24 bases between. Looked up from germline, CDR1 is MNHEY and CDR2 is SVGAGI. CDR3 length: 15 amino acids. The chain's CDR3 is CATELSTGEGNEQYF. CDR3 in DNA: TGTGCCACCGAGTTATCAACGGGAGAGGGGAACGAGCAGTACTTC.

The chain uses TRBV4-1 and TRBJ2-7; D is possibly TRBD1 (5 bases). Per the germline V gene, CDR1 is MGHRA and CDR2 is YSYEKL. This CDR3 contains 13 residues. V lost 4 bases to trimming and J lost 3 bases, with 10 bases between them. CDR3 bases: TGCGCCAGCAGCCTCTTGGACAACTACGAGCAGTACTTC. It specifies CASSLLDNYEQYF.

This clone was observed once. V is TRBV5-4 and J is TRBJ1-3; D remains unclear. The CDR3 totals 17 residues. Germline V lookup: CDR1 SGHNT, CDR2 YYREEE (reference sequence). Between the trimmed V and J ends, which lost 4 bases and 0 bases, there was a span of 17 bases. CDR3 amino acids: CASSPEPIVGSGNTIYF. The DNA of the CDR3 is TGTGCCAGCAGCCCGGAGCCTATCGTGGGCTCTGGAAACACCATATATTTT.

V is TRBV5-8 and J is TRBJ2-7; TRBD1 might be the D (5 bases). The CDR3 is 13 amino acids. CDR1 SGHTS and CDR2 YDEGEE come from the germline V gene. Trimming took off 6 bases at V and 3 bases at J, with 13 bases between the two ends. The CDR3 here is CASTHRGSYEQYF. The CDR3 region has the DNA TGTGCCAGCACCCATAGGGGAAGCTACGAGCAGTACTTC. The full variable domain, rest sourced from reference TRBV5-8 and TRBJ2-7, is EAGVTQSPTHLIKTRGQQATLRCSPISGHTSVYWYQQALGLGLQFLLWYDEGEERNRGNFPPRFSGRQFPNYSSELNVNALELEDSALYLCASTHRGSYEQYFGPGTRLTVT.

The genes are TRBV28 and TRBJ2-7, with 7 positions matching TRBD2. V dropped 6 bases and J dropped 6; count of bases not matched to a gene: 17. Germline values: CDR1 MDHEN, CDR2 SYDVKM. The CDR3 is 16 residues long. The CDR3 reads CASRSYGTKPSPEQYF. Here the CDR3 DNA reads TGTGCCAGCAGGAGCTACGGGACTAAACCCTCCCCCGAGCAGTACTTC.

This clone was found once. The rearrangement links TRBV27 to TRBJ2-7; D is unclear. The CDR3 has 13 residues. V lost 4 bases and J 3 bases, leaving 10 bases between the germline ends. Germline V gives CDR1 MNHEY, CDR2 SMNVEV (reference sequence). In DNA, the CDR3 is TGTGCCAGCAGTTCCCTAGAGCACTACGAGCAGTACTTC. Its protein product is CASSSLEHYEQYF.

The J gene is TRBJ2-7, the V gene TRBV11-2; 7 bases are shared with TRBD2. The germline gives CDR1 SGHAT, CDR2 FQNNGV. V lost 5 bases, J lost 5 bases, and 6 bases stayed unmatched. The CDR3 covers 13 residues. The DNA of the CDR3 is TGTGCCAGCAGCCGACCGACTAGCCACGAGCAGTACTTC. It yields the protein CASSRPTSHEQYF. The variable domain in full, completed from reference TRBV11-2 and TRBJ2-7, reads EAGVAQSPRYKIIEKRQSVAFWCNPISGHATLYWYQQILGQGPKLLIQFQNNGVVDDSQLPKDRFSAERLKGVDSTLKIQPAKLEDSAVYLCASSRPTSHEQYFGPGTRLTVT.

The J gene is TRBJ2-6, the V gene TRBV5-4, with a possible D match to TRBD2 (5 bases). V gave up 0 bases and J gave up 0 bases, with 10 bases separating them. Germline-derived CDR1 and CDR2 are SGHNT and YYREEE (reference sequence). The CDR3 totals 17 residues. The CDR3 region is CASSLVGSFSGANVLTF. DNA of the CDR3: TGTGCCAGCAGCTTGGTTGGGAGTTTCTCTGGGGCCAACGTCCTGACTTTC.

This chain connects TRBV5-4 to TRBJ2-3; weak D call: TRBD1 (6 bases). CDR3 size: 17 residues. The germline V gene has CDR1 SGHNT and CDR2 YYREEE (reference sequence). Trimming removed 5 bases at V and 1 base at J, with 20 bases between. CDR3 bases: TGTGCCAGCAGTCAGGCTACATTGACAGGTGGCACAGATACGCAGTATTTT. Translating gives CASSQATLTGGTDTQYF.

The chain couples TRBV6-1 to TRBJ2-7; TRBD2 agrees at 8 bases. The V segment lost 6 bases and the J segment 1 base; nucleotides outside the gene matches: 8. CDR1 MNHNS and CDR2 SASEGT come from the germline V gene. The CDR3 contains 15 residues. DNA for the CDR3: TGTGCCAGCAGCGTCGATTTAGCGGGATCCTACGAGCAGTACTTC. Its translation: CASSVDLAGSYEQYF.

A single count supports this clone. This chain links TRBV6-1 with TRBJ2-1; 8 bases are shared with TRBD2. This CDR3 is built from 15 residues. The V gene's germline CDR1 is MNHNS and CDR2 SASEGT. V was pared by 5 bases and J by 7 bases, with 10 bases of the junction left unmatched. Here the CDR3 reads CASSRSGGEWNEQFF. The CDR3 DNA is TGTGCCAGCAGTCGAAGCGGGGGCGAATGGAATGAGCAGTTCTTC.

V gene TRBV2 combines with J gene TRBJ1-1, with a weak D call TRBD1 (6 bases). Trimming took off 2 bases at V and 3 bases at J, with 10 bases between the two ends. This CDR3 has 14 residues. CDR1 SNHLY and CDR2 FYNNEI come from the germline V gene. The CDR3 DNA reads TGTGCCAGCAGTGAACGGGGGGCGGACACTGAAGCTTTCTTT. Translated, it gives CASSERGADTEAFF.

The chain uses TRBV28 and TRBJ1-2; 7 bases are a match to TRBD1. The germline gives CDR1 MDHEN, CDR2 SYDVKM. The CDR3 totals 16 residues. V shed 4 bases and J 0 bases; nucleotides not matched to a gene: 8. Written as DNA, the CDR3 is TGTGCCAGCAGTTCCCCATCGACAGGGACTAACTATGGCTACACCTTC. This translates into CASSSPSTGTNYGYTF.

The count of this clone is one. The J gene is TRBJ1-1, the V gene TRBV7-8; tentatively, D is TRBD1 (5 bases). CDR3 length: 13 residues. Trimming pared 8 bases from V and 4 bases from J, leaving 14 bases between. Germline assignment: CDR1 SGHVS and CDR2 FQNEAQ. The CDR3 region has the DNA TGTGCCAGCTCGCTTTTGGGGGGCACTGAAGCTTTCTTT. This codes for CASSLLGGTEAFF. The whole variable domain, remainder taken from reference TRBV7-8 and TRBJ1-1, is GAGVSQSPRYKVAKRGQDVALRCDPISGHVSLFWYQQALGQGPEFLTYFQNEAQLDKSGLPSDRFFAERPEGSVSTLKIQRTQQEDSAVYLCASSLLGGTEAFFGQGTRLTVV.

This chain connects TRBV30 to TRBJ2-3; unclear D gene. This CDR3 is 11 amino acids long. V was pared by 0 bases and J by 6 bases, with 4 bases between. Germline-derived CDR1 and CDR2 are GTSNPN and SVGIG (reference sequence). The CDR3: CAWSVFDTQYF. The DNA of the CDR3 is TGTGCCTGGAGTGTCTTCGATACGCAGTATTTT.

V gene TRBV7-9 combines with J gene TRBJ1-1; maybe TRBD1 (6 bases). Germline loops: CDR1 SEHNR, CDR2 FQNEAQ (reference sequence). This CDR3 region has 14 residues. V was trimmed by 3 bases and J by 5 bases, leaving 13 bases between them. The CDR3 DNA reads as TGTGCCAGCAGCTTTAAGGGACAAGGGACTGAAGCTTTCTTT. It is translated as CASSFKGQGTEAFF. The full variable domain, completed using reference TRBV7-9 and TRBJ1-1, is DTGVSQNPRHKITKRGQNVTFRCDPISEHNRLYWYRQTLGQGPEFLTYFQNEAQLEKSRLLSDRFSAERPKGSFSTLEIQRTEQGDSAMYLCASSFKGQGTEAFFGQGTRLTVV.

The chain couples TRBV5-8 to TRBJ2-6, with D possibly being TRBD1 (6 bases). Germline CDR1 is SGHTS and CDR2 is YDEGEE. This CDR3 has 18 residues. Trimming took off 1 base at V and 0 bases at J, with 14 bases between the two ends. CDR3 loop: CASSLRAGAVSGANVLTF. The CDR3 nucleotides read TGTGCCAGCAGCTTGAGGGCAGGGGCTGTCTCTGGGGCCAACGTCCTGACTTTC.